The clone carrying this T cell receptor beta chain was found once. The data were taken from a study of T cell responses to AZD1222 COVID-19 vaccine. Data came from immunoSEQ multiplex PCR; TCRdb stores just in-frame clones and leaves some out. The sample holds roughly 120,000 clones, about 90% seen once. CDR1 and CDR2 from the germline V gene are SGHVS and FQNEAQ. V was clipped by 5 bases and J by 4 bases, with 11 bases between them. CDR3 size: 13 residues. The TCR was taken from an adult in good health. The sample here was peripheral blood, taken on day 0 of AZD1222 vaccination. The V and J genes are TRBV7-8 and TRBJ1-2, with unresolved D. This CDR3 reads CASSKEQLYGYTF. Written as DNA, the CDR3 is TGTGCCAGCAGCAAAGAGCAACTCTATGGCTACACCTTC.